These T cell receptor beta chains were read from a single sample in a study of technical replicates of blood from several donors. The repertoire was sequenced with immunoSEQ multiplex PCR; TCRdb's copy has only in-frame clones and lacks some. The data contain around 80,000 clones, roughly 98% of them singletons. Sequenced input: T cells isolated from PBMCs. The receptor source for this set is a human donor in good health. CDR3s include the opening cysteine and the closing phenylalanine or tryptophan. The D gene is left open where the match is weak.

cdr3_nt,cdr3_aa,v_call,d_call,j_call
TGTGCCAGCAGCCTCGGACAGGGGAACACTGAAGCTTTCTTT,CASSLGQGNTEAFF,TRBV7-9,TRBD1,TRBJ1-1
TGCGCCAGCAGCTTGGAATTCGGGTACAATGAGCAGTTCTTC,CASSLEFGYNEQFF,TRBV5-1,-,TRBJ2-1
TGCGCCAGCAGCCAAGAAATAGCGGAGCAAGAGACCCAGTACTTC,CASSQEIAEQETQYF,TRBV4-1,-,TRBJ2-5
TGTGCCAGCAGCTACAGGGCCGAGCAGTACTTC,CASSYRAEQYF,TRBV28,-,TRBJ2-7
TGCGCCAGCAGCTCGGCAGGGGGCGGTAATTCACCCCTCCACTTT,CASSSAGGGNSPLHF,TRBV5-1,TRBD1,TRBJ1-6
TGCGCCAGCAGGGTCTCTTGGGACAGATCCTACGAGCAGTACTTC,CASRVSWDRSYEQYF,TRBV5-1,TRBD1,TRBJ2-7
TGCAGCGTGAGCCTGACTAGCGGGGGGGTTAGAGACAGGTATTTT,CSVSLTSGGVRDRYF,TRBV29-1,TRBD2,TRBJ2-3
TGTGCCAGCAGCCAAGGGACAGCCACTGAAGCTTTCTTT,CASSQGTATEAFF,TRBV14,-,TRBJ1-1
TGCGCCAGCAGCCTGGCAGGGTTGGGGCTCGGAAACACCATATATTTT,CASSLAGLGLGNTIYF,TRBV5-1,-,TRBJ1-3
TGTGCCAGCAGTCGATTGGGACAGGGAGACACCGGGGAGCTGTTTTTT,CASSRLGQGDTGELFF,TRBV25-1,TRBD1,TRBJ2-2
TGCGCCAGCCCACGCAAAGAAGATGGCGGCTACACCTTC,CASPRKEDGGYTF,TRBV23-1,-,TRBJ1-2
TGTGCCAGCAGTTACTCTCTACAGGGAGAGACCCAGTACTTC,CASSYSLQGETQYF,TRBV6-5,-,TRBJ2-5
TGCGCCAGCAGCCAGTCGCCAGGGGTCACTGAAGCTTTCTTT,CASSQSPGVTEAFF,TRBV4-1,-,TRBJ1-1
TGTGCCTCCTCGTCGGTGGGGGCCAACGTCCTGACTTTC,CASSSVGANVLTF,TRBV13,-,TRBJ2-6
TGCGCCAGCAGCCAAGAGCTTGCAGGGGGAGACATTCAGTACTTC,CASSQELAGGDIQYF,TRBV4-1,TRBD1,TRBJ2-4
TGTGCCAGCAGCGTAGAGGAGGCCTATGGCTACACCTTC,CASSVEEAYGYTF,TRBV9,-,TRBJ1-2
TGTGCTAGCACCAGCTCTGGGGCCAACGTCCTGACTTTC,CASTSSGANVLTF,TRBV7-7,-,TRBJ2-6
TGCGCCAGCAGCTCACAAGAGACCCAGTACTTC,CASSSQETQYF,TRBV5-1,-,TRBJ2-5